This T cell receptor (beta chain) was observed in a study of graft-versus-host responses after intestinal transplantation. Findings of the study overall: Among recipient marrow samples, GvH clones were found; some appeared first in ileum or blood.

Of note for this clone: What it binds is unknown.

Data came from immunoSEQ multiplex PCR; TCRdb stores just in-frame clones and leaves some out. The sample lists about 19,000 clones; roughly four fifths were seen once. This specimen consisted of PBMCs, obtained 14 days after transplant. The clonotype originates from a human patient who received an intestinal transplant, so some T cells may come from the graft donor.

The CDR3: CASSLRDSPYEQYF. In nucleotides, the CDR3 is TGTGCCAGCAGCCTCCGGGACTCACCCTACGAGCAGTACTTC. The chain employs TRBV6-6 and TRBJ2-7, with TRBD2 as a possible D gene (6 bases). Trimming pared 6 bases from V and 2 bases from J, leaving 14 bases between. The CDR3 runs 14 residues. CDR1 is MNHNY, CDR2 SVGAGI, per germline (reference sequence).